Listed here are 18 T cell receptor beta chains from one sample, sequenced in a study of cytomegalovirus exposure and HLA in healthy donors. PCR involved 60 Vbeta and 13 Jbeta primers. Generated by immunoSEQ multiplex PCR, the TCRdb table keeps only in-frame clones and is missing some. The sample includes about 220,000 clones, over 65% of them seen just once. The sample was PBMCs. Receptor source: a young man in good health and CMV-seronegative.

This chain connects TRBV27 to TRBJ2-3, with 8 bases aligning to TRBD1. Germline V gives CDR1 MNHEY, CDR2 SMNVEV (reference sequence). The CDR3 extends over 14 amino acids. V was clipped by 4 bases and J by 5 bases; unmatched bases: 5. The CDR3 region is CASSWTGRRDTQYF. CDR3 sequence (DNA): TGTGCCAGCAGTTGGACAGGGAGGAGAGATACGCAGTATTTT.

The rearrangement uses TRBV18 and TRBJ2-6; TRBD2 might be the D (6 bases). The CDR3 spans 17 residues. From germline, CDR1 is KGHSH and CDR2 LQKENI. V dropped 10 bases and J dropped 2 bases, with 21 bases sitting between them. The CDR3 sequence is CATKPPGLVTGANVLTF. In nucleotides, the CDR3 is TGTGCCACCAAACCGCCGGGACTCGTGACTGGGGCCAACGTCCTGACTTTC.

V is TRBV9 and J is TRBJ1-2; D not resolved. There are 15 residues in the CDR3. Trimming took 0 bases from V and 4 from J, leaving 13 bases between them. CDR1 is SGDLS, CDR2 YYNGEE, per germline. The chain's CDR3 is CASSVEASEGYGYTF. The CDR3 DNA follows: TGTGCCAGCAGCGTAGAAGCATCTGAGGGCTATGGCTACACCTTC.

The chain is built from TRBV27 and TRBJ2-3; 10 nucleotides align to TRBD2. Looked up from germline, CDR1 is MNHEY and CDR2 is SMNVEV (reference sequence). The junction had 7 bases not matched to a gene; V was cut back by 5 bases and J by 2 bases. CDR3 length equals 16 residues. The CDR3 protein is CASSNPGLATTDTQYF. The CDR3 DNA sequence: TGTGCCAGCAGTAATCCGGGACTAGCGACCACAGATACGCAGTATTTT.

V usage is TRBV9 and J usage is TRBJ2-1; 7 nucleotides line up with TRBD1. Germline CDR1 SGDLS, CDR2 YYNGEE. The CDR3 loop spans 15 amino acids. After removal of 3 bases from V and 4 bases from J, the junction contained 7 bases not matched to a gene. Written as DNA, the CDR3 is TGTGCCAGCAGCGAAACCGGGACAGTTTACAATGAGCAGTTCTTC. Its translation: CASSETGTVYNEQFF.

A remark on this clone: This sample also contains other DNA sequences that code for the same CDR3. This chain joins TRBV4-1 and TRBJ2-7; D perhaps matches TRBD1 (5 bases). Germline V gives CDR1 MGHRA, CDR2 YSYEKL. This CDR3 comprises 16 residues. V was trimmed by 4 bases and J by 3 bases, leaving 19 bases between them. CDR3 protein: CASSPLLPQGVYEQYF. The CDR3 nucleotides are TGCGCCAGCAGCCCCCTTCTCCCGCAGGGTGTCTACGAGCAGTACTTC.

This clone appeared a few times. The CDR3 DNA sequence: TGTGCCAGCAGCTCCCGACAGGGGCAGGAAAAACTGTTTTTT. Residues: CASSSRQGQEKLFF. The rearrangement joins TRBV5-6 to TRBJ1-4; 8 bases map to TRBD1. Germline CDR1 SGHDT, CDR2 YYEEEE. The CDR3 is 14 amino acids. V trimming: 3 bases; J trimming: 8 bases; junction bases outside the gene matches: 6. The full variable domain, completed using reference TRBV5-6 and TRBJ1-4, is DAGVTQSPTHLIKTRGQQVTLRCSPKSGHDTVSWYQQALGQGPQFIFQYYEEEERQRGNFPDRFSGHQFPNYSSELNVNALLLGDSALYLCASSSRQGQEKLFFGSGTQLSVL.

This clone was detected once. Written as DNA, the CDR3 is TGTGCCAGCAGCCGTCTGGGGGGGGAAGGAACCTACGAGCAGTACTTC. It yields the protein CASSRLGGEGTYEQYF. The V and J genes are TRBV5-6 and TRBJ2-7; TRBD2 aligns across 7 bases. CDR1 SGHDT and CDR2 YYEEEE come from the germline V gene. This CDR3 region has 16 residues. V shed 4 bases and J 2 bases; nucleotides not matched to a gene: 12.

This clone was seen a few times. V usage is TRBV6-5 and J usage is TRBJ1-4; no clear D. CDR1 and CDR2 (germline): MNHEY, SVGAGI. Trimming took off 5 bases at V and 8 bases at J, with 12 bases between the two ends. CDR3 size: 13 residues. CDR3 sequence reads: CASSPRYGEKLFF. CDR3 nucleotide sequence: TGTGCCAGCAGTCCCCGGTACGGGGAAAAACTGTTTTTT.

CDR3 loop: CASSLLGVGLPGEQYF. The CDR3 DNA reads TGTGCCAGCAGCCTCCTCGGGGTTGGCCTTCCGGGGGAGCAGTACTTC. V and J are TRBV11-2 and TRBJ2-7; D is perhaps TRBD2 (5 bases). Trimming left V 5 bases short and J 7 bases short, with 24 bases between. CDR1 and CDR2 (germline): SGHAT, FQNNGV. The CDR3 spans 16 residues.

This chain links TRBV2 with TRBJ2-5; 10 bases are shared with TRBD1. Germline values: CDR1 SNHLY, CDR2 FYNNEI. This CDR3 spans 13 amino acids. V shed 4 bases and J 4 bases; nucleotides not matched to a gene: 0. CDR3 region: CASSGDRGETQYF. The CDR3 coding sequence is TGTGCCAGCAGTGGGGACAGGGGAGAGACCCAGTACTTC.

The V gene is TRBV28, the J gene TRBJ2-5; TRBD2 matches at 7 bases. This CDR3 comprises 15 residues. Germline V CDR1 and CDR2: MDHEN, SYDVKM. J lost 1 base, V lost 2 bases, and 4 bases had no gene match. The DNA for the CDR3 is TGTGCCAGCAGTTTAGCGGGAGCGATCCAAGAGACCCAGTACTTC. This encodes CASSLAGAIQETQYF.

The CDR3 DNA is TGTGCCACCCGGACAGGGGGACACACCGGGGAGCTGTTTTTT. Its translation is CATRTGGHTGELFF. The genes are TRBV28 and TRBJ2-2; 10 nucleotides agree with TRBD1. The CDR3 is 14 amino acids. CDR1 MDHEN and CDR2 SYDVKM come from the germline V gene. J lost 3 bases, V lost 10 bases, and 5 bases had no gene match.

Here the CDR3 DNA reads TGTGCCAGCAGCTTAGTGGCTTTGAGGGATACGCAGTATTTT. Translating it yields CASSLVALRDTQYF. The rearrangement links TRBV7-9 to TRBJ2-3; no firm D call. This CDR3 contains 14 residues. In germline, CDR1 is SEHNR, CDR2 FQNEAQ (reference sequence). Between the trimmed V and J ends, which lost 1 base and 6 bases, there was a span of 11 bases. Full variable domain (rest looked up from reference TRBV7-9 and TRBJ2-3): DTGVSQNPRHKITKRGQNVTFRCDPISEHNRLYWYRQTLGQGPEFLTYFQNEAQLEKSRLLSDRFSAERPKGSFSTLEIQRTEQGDSAMYLCASSLVALRDTQYFGPGTRLTVL.

The chain combines TRBV19 with TRBJ1-2, with D maybe TRBD1 (6 bases). The CDR3 totals 13 residues. Trimming cost V 7 bases and J 4 bases, with 13 bases left between them. Germline V gene data show CDR1 as LNHDA and CDR2 as SQIVND (reference sequence). CDR3 nucleotides: TGTGCCAGTAAGGTAGCAGGGGCCTATGGCTACACCTTC. Translated: CASKVAGAYGYTF.

J is TRBJ2-5 and V is TRBV15; 8 bases line up with TRBD2. V was pared by 1 base and J by 2 bases, with 3 bases of the junction left unmatched. The CDR3 has 15 amino acids. In germline, CDR1 is LNHNV, CDR2 YYDKDF (reference sequence). The CDR3 sequence is CATSRVAGGQETQYF. In DNA, the CDR3 is TGTGCCACCAGCAGAGTGGCGGGAGGACAAGAGACCCAGTACTTC.

V gene TRBV9 combines with J gene TRBJ2-1; weak D call: TRBD2 (5 bases). The CDR3 is 13 amino acids. The V gene's germline CDR1 is SGDLS and CDR2 YYNGEE. Trimming took off 4 bases at V and 3 bases at J, with 8 bases between the two ends. CDR3 sequence reads: CASSTEGYNEQFF. In DNA form, the CDR3 reads TGTGCCAGCAGCACTGAGGGCTACAATGAGCAGTTCTTC. Filled out from reference TRBV9 and TRBJ2-1, the complete variable domain reads DSGVTQTPKHLITATGQRVTLRCSPRSGDLSVYWYQQSLDQGLQFLIQYYNGEERAKGNILERFSAQQFPDLHSELNLSSLELGDSALYFCASSTEGYNEQFFGPGTRLTVL.

This clone was detected only a few times. The chain recombines TRBV4-1 with TRBJ2-1; the match to TRBD2 covers 10 bases. V was clipped by 0 bases and J by 10 bases; unmatched bases: 6. The CDR3 sequence is 15 residues long. Germline assignment: CDR1 MGHRA and CDR2 YSYEKL. CDR3 in amino acids: CASSQEASGSREQFF. In DNA, the CDR3 is TGCGCCAGCAGCCAAGAGGCTAGCGGGAGTAGGGAGCAGTTCTTC.